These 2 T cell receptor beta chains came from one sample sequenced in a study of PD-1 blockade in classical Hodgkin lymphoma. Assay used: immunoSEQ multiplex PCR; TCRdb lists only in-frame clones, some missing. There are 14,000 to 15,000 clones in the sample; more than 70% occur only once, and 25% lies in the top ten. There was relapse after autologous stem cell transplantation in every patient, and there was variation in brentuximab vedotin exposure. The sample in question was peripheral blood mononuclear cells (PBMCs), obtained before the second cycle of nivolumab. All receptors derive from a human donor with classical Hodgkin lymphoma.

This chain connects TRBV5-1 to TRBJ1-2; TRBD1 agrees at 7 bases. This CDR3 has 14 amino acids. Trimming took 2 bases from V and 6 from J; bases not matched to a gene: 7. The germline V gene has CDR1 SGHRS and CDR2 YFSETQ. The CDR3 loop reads CASSFYRGNNGYTF. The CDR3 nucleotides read TGCGCCAGCAGCTTCTACAGGGGTAATAATGGCTACACCTTC.

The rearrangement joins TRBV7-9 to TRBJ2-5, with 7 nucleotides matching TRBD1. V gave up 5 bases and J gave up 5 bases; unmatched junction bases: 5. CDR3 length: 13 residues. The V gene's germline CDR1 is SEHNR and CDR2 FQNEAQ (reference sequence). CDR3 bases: TGTGCCAGCAGCAAAGGACAGGTGGAGACCCAGTACTTC. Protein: CASSKGQVETQYF.